This T cell receptor (beta chain) is drawn from a study of vaccination and CD4 T cells after COVID-19. Study-wide background: Controls used CEFX viral epitopes (positive), HIV-1 Nef peptides (negative), or no peptide.

A note on this clonotype: What it binds is unknown.

V was trimmed by 4 bases and J by 4 bases, leaving 13 bases between them. The CDR3 consists of 14 residues. CDR1 and CDR2 (germline): MNHNS, SASEGT. Treatment of the sample: roughly 10-day PBMC culture with coronavirus spike peptide pools or control peptides (ViraFEST assay). The Oncomine TCR Beta short-read assay was applied to DNA of cultured CD4+ T cells. TCRdb re-called the PCR reads through MiXCR, storing one row per CDR3 protein. The repertoire includes under 15,000 distinct CDR3 sequences, under 60% of them detected once, and less than 15% sits in the top ten. Sequenced sample: CD4+ T cells from blood, cultured in vitro. This sequence originates from a human donor who had recovered from COVID-19. The rearrangement joins TRBV6-1 to TRBJ1-1; D is uncertain. CDR3 sequence: CASSAEGLSTEAFF. As DNA, the CDR3 is TGTGCCAGCAGTGCAGAGGGTCTGAGCACTGAAGCTTTCTTT.